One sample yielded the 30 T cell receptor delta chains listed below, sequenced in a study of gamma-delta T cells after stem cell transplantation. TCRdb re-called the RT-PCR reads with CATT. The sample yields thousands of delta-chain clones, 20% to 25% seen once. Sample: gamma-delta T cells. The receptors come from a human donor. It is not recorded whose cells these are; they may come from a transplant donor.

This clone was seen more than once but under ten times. CDR3 sequence (DNA): TGTGCTCTTGGTTTTCCTCCTACTTCCTACGCTGGGGGATTTCGATGGACCGATAAACTCATCTTT. Translating gives CALGFPPTSYAGGFRWTDKLIF. The chain joins TRDV1 to TRDJ1, with D perhaps matching TRDD3 (9 bases). The germline gives CDR1 TSWWSYY, CDR2 QGS. Deletions cut 6 bases from V and 2 bases from J, with 37 bases between. The CDR3 spans 22 residues.

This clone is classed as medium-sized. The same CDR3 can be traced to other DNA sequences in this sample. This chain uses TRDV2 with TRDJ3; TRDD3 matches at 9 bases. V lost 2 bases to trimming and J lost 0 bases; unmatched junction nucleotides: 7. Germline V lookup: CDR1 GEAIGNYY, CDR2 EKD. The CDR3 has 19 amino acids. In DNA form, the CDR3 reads TGTGCCTGTGACAGCGTACTGGGGGAGAGCTCCTGGGACACCCGACAGATGTTTTTC. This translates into CACDSVLGESSWDTRQMFF.

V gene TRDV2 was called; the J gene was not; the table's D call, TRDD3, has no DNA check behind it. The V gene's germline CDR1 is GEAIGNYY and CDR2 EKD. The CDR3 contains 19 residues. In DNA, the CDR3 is TGTGCCTGTGACACCGGATGGGGATCCATCTCCTGGGACACCCGAAAAATGTTTTTC. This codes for CACDTGWGSISWDTRKMFF.

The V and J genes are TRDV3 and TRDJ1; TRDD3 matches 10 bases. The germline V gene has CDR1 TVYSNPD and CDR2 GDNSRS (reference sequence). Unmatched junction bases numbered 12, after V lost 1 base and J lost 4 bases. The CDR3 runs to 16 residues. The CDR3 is CAFTGGYGGPDDKLIF. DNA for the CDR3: TGTGCCTTTACCGGGGGATACGGGGGACCAGACGATAAACTCATCTTT.

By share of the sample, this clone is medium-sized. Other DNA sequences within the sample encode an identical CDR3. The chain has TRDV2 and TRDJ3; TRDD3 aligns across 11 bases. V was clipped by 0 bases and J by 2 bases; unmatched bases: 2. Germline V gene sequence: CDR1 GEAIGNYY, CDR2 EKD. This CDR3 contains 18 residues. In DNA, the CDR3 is TGTGCCTGTGACACCGTACTGGGGGATACCTGGGACACCCGACAGATGTTTTTC. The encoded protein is CACDTVLGDTWDTRQMFF.

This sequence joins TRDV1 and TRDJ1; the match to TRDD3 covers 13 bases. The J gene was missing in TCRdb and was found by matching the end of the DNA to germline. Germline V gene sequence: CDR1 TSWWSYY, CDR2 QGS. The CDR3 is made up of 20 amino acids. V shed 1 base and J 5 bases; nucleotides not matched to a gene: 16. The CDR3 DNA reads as TGTGCTCTTGGGGAACCGTTTGACGATCGGCGACTGGGGGATACGGATAAACTCATCTTT. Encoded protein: CALGEPFDDRRLGDTDKLIF.

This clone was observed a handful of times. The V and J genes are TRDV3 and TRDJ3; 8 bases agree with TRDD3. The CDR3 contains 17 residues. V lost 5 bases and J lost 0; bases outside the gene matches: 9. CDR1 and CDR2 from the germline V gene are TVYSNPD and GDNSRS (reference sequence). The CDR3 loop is CATNTGGHSWDTRQMFF. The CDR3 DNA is TGTGCCACAAATACTGGGGGCCACTCCTGGGACACCCGACAGATGTTTTTC. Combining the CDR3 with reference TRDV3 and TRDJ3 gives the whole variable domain CDKVTQSSPDQTVASGSEVVLLCTYDTVYSNPDLFWYRIRPDYSFQFVFYGDNSRSEGADFTQGRFSVKHILTQKAFHLVISPVRTEDSATYYCATNTGGHSWDTRQMFFGTGIKLFVEP.

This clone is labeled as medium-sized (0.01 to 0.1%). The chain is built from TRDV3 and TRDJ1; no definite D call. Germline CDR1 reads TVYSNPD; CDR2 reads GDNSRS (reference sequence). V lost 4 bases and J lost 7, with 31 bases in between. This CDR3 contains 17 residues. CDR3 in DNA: TGTGCCTACCGGTTTTCCCAACCCTGCTGCCTCGGCGGTAAACTCATCTTT. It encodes CAYRFSQPCCLGGKLIF.

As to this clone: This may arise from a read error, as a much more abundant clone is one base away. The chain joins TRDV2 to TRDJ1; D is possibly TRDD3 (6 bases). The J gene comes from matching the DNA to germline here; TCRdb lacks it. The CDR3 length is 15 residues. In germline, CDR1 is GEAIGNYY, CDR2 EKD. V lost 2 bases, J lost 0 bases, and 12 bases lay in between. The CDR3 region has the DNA TGTGCCTGTGACAATTGGGGGGACTACACCGATAAACTCATCTTT. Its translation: CACDNWGDYTDKLIF.

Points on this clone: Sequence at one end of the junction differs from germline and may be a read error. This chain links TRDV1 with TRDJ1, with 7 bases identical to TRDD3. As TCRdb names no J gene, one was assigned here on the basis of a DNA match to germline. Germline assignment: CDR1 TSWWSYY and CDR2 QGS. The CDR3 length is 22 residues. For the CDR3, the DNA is TGTGCTATTGGGAACGGAAGCGGCACTTCCCCTTGGGGGGATGAGTCCACCGATAAACTCATCTTT. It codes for CAIGNGSGTSPWGDESTDKLIF.

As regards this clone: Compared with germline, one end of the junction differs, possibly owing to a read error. This chain's CDR3 is CALGEPFDDRRLGDTDKRIF. For the CDR3, the DNA is TGTGCTCTTGGGGAACCGTTTGACGATCGGCGACTGGGGGATACTGATAAACGCATCTTT. The chain joins TRDV1 to TRDJ1; 12 nucleotides align to TRDD3. CDR3 length: 20 residues. Germline lookup yields CDR1 TSWWSYY and CDR2 QGS.

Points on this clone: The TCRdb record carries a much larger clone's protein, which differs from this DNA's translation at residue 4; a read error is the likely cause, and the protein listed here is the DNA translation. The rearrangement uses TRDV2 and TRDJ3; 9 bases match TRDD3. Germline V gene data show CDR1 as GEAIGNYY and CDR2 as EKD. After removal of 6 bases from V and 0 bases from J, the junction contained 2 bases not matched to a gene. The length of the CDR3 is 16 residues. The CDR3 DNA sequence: TGTGCCTGTAACTGGGGGAGCTCCTGGGACACCCGACAGATGTTTTTC. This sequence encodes CACNWGSSWDTRQMFF.

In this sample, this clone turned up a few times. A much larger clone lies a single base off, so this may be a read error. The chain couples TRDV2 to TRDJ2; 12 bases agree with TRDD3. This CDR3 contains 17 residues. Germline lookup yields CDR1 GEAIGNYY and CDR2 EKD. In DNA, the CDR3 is TGTGCCAGTGACCCTGTACTGGGGGATACCCTTACAGCACAACTCTTCTTT. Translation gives CASDPVLGDTLTAQLFF.

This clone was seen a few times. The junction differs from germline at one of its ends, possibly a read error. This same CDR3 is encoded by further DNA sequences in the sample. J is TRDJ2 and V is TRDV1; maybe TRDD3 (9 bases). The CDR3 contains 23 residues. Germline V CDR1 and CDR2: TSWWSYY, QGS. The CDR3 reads CALGEDDRLPSRSWGILTAQLFF. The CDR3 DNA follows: TGTGCTCTTGGGGAAGACGATCGCCTTCCTAGTAGGAGCTGGGGGATTTTGACAGCACAACTCTTCTTC.

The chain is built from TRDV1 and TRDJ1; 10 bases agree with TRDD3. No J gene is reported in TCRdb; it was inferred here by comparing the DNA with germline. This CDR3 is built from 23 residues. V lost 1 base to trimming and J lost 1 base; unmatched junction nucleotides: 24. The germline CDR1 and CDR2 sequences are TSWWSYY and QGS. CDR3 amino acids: CALGEQSTRGICLGDKGTDKLIF. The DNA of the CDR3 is TGTGCTCTTGGGGAACAGTCAACTAGAGGTATTTGTCTGGGGGATAAGGGCACCGATAAACTCATCTTT.

The CDR3 protein is CAASLLWSPMASPHTGGYSLYTDKLIF. The CDR3 DNA sequence: TGTGCAGCAAGCCTTCTCTGGTCCCCAATGGCCTCACCCCATACTGGGGGATACTCCCTGTACACCGATAAACTCATCTTT. V and J are TRAV29/DV5 and TRDJ1; 12 bases map to TRDD3. Unmatched junction bases numbered 37, after V lost 1 base and J lost 0 bases. The CDR3 runs 27 residues. The V gene's germline CDR1 is NSMFDY and CDR2 ISSIKDK. Complete variable domain (other parts from reference TRAV29/DV5 and TRDJ1): DQQVKQNSPSLSVQEGRISILNCDYTNSMFDYFLWYKKYPAEGPTFLISISSIKDKNEDGRFTVFLNKSAKHLSLHIVPSQPGDSAVYFCAASLLWSPMASPHTGGYSLYTDKLIFGKGTRVTVEP.

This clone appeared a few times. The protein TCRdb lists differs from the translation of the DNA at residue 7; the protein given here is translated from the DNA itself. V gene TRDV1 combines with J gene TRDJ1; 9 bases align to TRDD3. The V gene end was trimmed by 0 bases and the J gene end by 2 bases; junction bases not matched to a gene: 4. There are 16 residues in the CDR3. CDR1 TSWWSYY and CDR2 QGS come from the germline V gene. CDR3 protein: CALGELALGDTDKLIF. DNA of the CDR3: TGTGCTCTTGGGGAACTAGCGCTGGGGGATACCGATAAACTCATCTTT.

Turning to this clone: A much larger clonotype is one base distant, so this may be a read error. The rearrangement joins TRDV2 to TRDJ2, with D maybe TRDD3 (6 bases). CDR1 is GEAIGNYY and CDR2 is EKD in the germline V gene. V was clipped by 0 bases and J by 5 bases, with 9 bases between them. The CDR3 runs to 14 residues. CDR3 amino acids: CACDTVGATAQLFF. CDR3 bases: TGTGCCTGTGACACCGTGGGGGCTACAGCACAACTCTTCTTT.

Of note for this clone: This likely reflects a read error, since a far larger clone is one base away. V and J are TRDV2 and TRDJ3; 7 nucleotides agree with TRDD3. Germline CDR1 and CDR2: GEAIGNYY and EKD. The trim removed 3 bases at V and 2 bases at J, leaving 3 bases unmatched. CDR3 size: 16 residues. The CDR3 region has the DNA TGTGCCTGTGACTGGGGGAGCCCCTGGGACACCCGACAGATGTTTTTC. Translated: CACDWGSPWDTRQMFF.

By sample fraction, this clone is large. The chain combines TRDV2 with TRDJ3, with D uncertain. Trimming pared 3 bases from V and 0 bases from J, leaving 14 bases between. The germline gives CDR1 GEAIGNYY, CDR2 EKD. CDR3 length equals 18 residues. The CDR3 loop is CACDPLLPSSWDTRQMFF. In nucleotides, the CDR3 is TGTGCCTGTGACCCCTTACTGCCAAGCTCCTGGGACACCCGACAGATGTTTTTC.

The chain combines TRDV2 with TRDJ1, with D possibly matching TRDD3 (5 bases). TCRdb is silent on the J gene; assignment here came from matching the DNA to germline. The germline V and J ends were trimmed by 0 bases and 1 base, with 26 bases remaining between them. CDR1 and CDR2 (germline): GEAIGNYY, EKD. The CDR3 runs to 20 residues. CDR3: CACDTGSTGQEDRITDKLIF. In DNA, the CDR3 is TGTGCCTGTGACACCGGATCCACAGGACAGGAGGATAGAATCACCGATAAACTCATCTTT.

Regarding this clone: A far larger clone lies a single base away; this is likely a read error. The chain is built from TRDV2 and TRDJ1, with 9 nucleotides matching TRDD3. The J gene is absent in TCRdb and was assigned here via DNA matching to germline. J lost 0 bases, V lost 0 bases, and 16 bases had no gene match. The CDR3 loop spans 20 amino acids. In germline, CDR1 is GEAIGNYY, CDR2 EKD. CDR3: CACDTVPYWGRRRYTDKLIF. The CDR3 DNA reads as TGTGCCTGTGACACCGTGCCGTACTGGGGGAGACGTCGGTACACCGATAAACTCATCTTT.

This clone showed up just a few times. DNA for the CDR3: TGTGCTCTTGGGGCCCCTTTTACTGGGGGATACGCGGCCGATAAACTCATCTTT. Translating gives CALGAPFTGGYAADKLIF. The chain carries TRDV1 and TRDJ1; 13 bases map to TRDD3. Germline lookup yields CDR1 TSWWSYY and CDR2 QGS. This CDR3 is 18 amino acids long. J was trimmed by 3 bases and V by 4 bases; bases with no gene match: 11.

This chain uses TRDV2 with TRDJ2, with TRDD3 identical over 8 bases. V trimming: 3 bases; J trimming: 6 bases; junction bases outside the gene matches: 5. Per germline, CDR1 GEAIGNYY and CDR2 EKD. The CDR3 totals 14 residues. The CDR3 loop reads CACDLLGGPAQLFF. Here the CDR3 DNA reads TGTGCCTGTGACCTACTGGGGGGTCCAGCACAACTCTTCTTT.

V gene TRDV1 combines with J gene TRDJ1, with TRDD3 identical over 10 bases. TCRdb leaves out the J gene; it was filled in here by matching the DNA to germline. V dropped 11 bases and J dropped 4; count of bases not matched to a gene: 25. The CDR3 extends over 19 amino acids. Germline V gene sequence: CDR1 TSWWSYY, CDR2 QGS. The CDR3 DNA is TGTGCTATCCTCACTACGAATCCGAAGTACTGGGGGATTGACGATAAACTCATCTTT. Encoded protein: CAILTTNPKYWGIDDKLIF.

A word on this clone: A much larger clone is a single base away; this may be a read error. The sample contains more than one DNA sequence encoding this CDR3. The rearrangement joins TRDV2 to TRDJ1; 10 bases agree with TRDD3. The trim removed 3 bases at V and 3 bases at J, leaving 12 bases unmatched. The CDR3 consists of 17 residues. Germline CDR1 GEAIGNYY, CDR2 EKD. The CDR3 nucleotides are TGTGCCTGTGACTCGAGAGCCGGGGGATACGGGGCCGATAAACTCATCTTT. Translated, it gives CACDSRAGGYGADKLIF.

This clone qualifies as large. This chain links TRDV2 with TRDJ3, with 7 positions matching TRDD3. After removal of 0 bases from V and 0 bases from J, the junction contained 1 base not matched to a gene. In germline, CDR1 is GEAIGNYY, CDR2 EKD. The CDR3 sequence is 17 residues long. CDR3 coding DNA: TGTGCCTGTGACACCGTGGGGGACTCCTGGGACACCCGACAGATGTTTTTC. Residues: CACDTVGDSWDTRQMFF.

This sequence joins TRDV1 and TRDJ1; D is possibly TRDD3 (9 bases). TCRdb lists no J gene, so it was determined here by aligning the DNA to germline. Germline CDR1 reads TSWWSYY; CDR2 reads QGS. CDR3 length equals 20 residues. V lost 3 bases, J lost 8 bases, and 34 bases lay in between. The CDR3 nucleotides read TGTGCTCTTGGGGAGCACTTCCTACGGCCGGCTTACTGGGGGAGACGAAAACTCATCTTT. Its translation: CALGEHFLRPAYWGRRKLIF.

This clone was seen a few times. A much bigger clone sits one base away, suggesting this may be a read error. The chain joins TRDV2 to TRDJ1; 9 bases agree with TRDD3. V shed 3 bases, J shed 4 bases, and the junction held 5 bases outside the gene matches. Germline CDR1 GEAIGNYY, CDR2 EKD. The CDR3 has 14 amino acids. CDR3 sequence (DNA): TGTGCCTGTGACGTACTGGGGGACATCGATAAACTCATCTTT. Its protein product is CACDVLGDIDKLIF.

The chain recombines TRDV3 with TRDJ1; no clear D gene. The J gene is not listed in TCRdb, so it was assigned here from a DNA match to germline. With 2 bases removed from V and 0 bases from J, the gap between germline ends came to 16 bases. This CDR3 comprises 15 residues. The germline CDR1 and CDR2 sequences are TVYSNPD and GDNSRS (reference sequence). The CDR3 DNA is TGTGCCTTTGGGACTAAGAGGGGTTACACCGATAAACTCATCTTT. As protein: CAFGTKRGYTDKLIF.